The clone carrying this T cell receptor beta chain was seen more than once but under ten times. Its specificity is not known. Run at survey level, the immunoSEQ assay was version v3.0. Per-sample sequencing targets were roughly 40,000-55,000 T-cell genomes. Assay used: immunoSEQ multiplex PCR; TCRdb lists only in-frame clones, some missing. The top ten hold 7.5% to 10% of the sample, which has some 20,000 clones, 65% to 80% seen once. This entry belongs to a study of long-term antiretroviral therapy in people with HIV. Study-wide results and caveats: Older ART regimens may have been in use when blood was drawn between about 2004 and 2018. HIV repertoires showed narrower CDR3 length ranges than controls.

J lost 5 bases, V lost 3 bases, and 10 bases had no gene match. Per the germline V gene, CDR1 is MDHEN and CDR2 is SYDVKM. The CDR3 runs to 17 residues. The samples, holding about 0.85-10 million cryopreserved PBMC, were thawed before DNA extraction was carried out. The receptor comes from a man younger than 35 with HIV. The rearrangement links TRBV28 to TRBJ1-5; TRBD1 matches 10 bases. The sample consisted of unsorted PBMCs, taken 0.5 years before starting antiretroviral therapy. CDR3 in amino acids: CASSFLGTGVGDQPQHF. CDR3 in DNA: TGTGCCAGCAGTTTTCTTGGGACAGGGGTCGGTGATCAGCCCCAGCATTTT. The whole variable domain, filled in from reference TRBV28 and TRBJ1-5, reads DVKVTQSSRYLVKRTGEKVFLECVQDMDHENMFWYRQDPGLGLRLIYFSYDVKMKEKGDIPEGYSVSREKKERFSLILESASTNQTSMYLCASSFLGTGVGDQPQHFGDGTRLSIL.